This TCR beta chain was observed in a study of T cell repertoires in cytomegalovirus infection. At the level of the study: Both a matching HLA type and CMV infection were indicated by public TCR beta signatures. Broader study findings: Cumulative public TCR beta family frequency identified carriers of CMV plus the relevant HLA.

This CDR3 contains 14 residues. CDR1 DFQATT and CDR2 SNEGSKA come from the germline V gene (reference sequence). J was trimmed by 2 bases and V by 2 bases; bases with no gene match: 5. Comments on this clonotype: Its specificity is not known.

TCRdb recomputed calls from the reads with MiXCR, one row per CDR3 protein. Here the sample spans 300,000 or so distinct CDR3 sequences, 25% being singletons. The chain joins TRBV20-1 to TRBJ1-1; 7 bases map to TRBD1. Sequenced material: cultured PBMCs, taken from culture after CMV antigen stimulation. This receptor was taken from a human donor in good health (CMV status not recorded). Some clones in this sample may be carry-over from other donors' samples. DNA of the CDR3: TGCAGTGCTAGACACAGGGACAGTAACACTGAAGCTTTCTTT. This gives the protein CSARHRDSNTEAFF.